The 18 T cell receptor beta chains below were found in one sample sequenced in a study of blood T cell repertoires in COVID-19. Measured with immunoSEQ multiplex PCR; TCRdb has only the in-frame clones, and not every one. The top ten clones hold roughly 2.9% of a sample with 300,000 or so clones, under 90% of them seen once. Material: peripheral blood. The source is a woman aged 25 to 39 with COVID-19, enrolled during active disease.

This chain links TRBV25-1 with TRBJ2-1; D unresolved. Germline V lookup: CDR1 MGHDK, CDR2 SYGVNS. V was clipped by 4 bases and J by 2 bases, with 12 bases between them. The CDR3 loop spans 15 amino acids. CDR3 protein: CASSAHTNPYNEQFF. The CDR3 region has the DNA TGTGCCAGCAGTGCCCACACCAATCCCTACAATGAGCAGTTCTTC.

The chain couples TRBV30 to TRBJ2-1; 7 bases fit TRBD2. This CDR3 spans 15 amino acids. Losses at the gene ends were 1 base for V and 9 bases for J; bases not matched to a gene: 12. Germline V gene lookup returns CDR1 GTSNPN and CDR2 SVGIG (reference sequence). The CDR3 loop reads CAWSEEQGLEGEQFF. The CDR3 nucleotides are TGTGCCTGGAGTGAAGAGCAAGGACTAGAAGGTGAGCAGTTCTTC.

The V call is TRBV19, the J call TRBJ2-2; TRBD2 matches 9 bases. J gave up 7 bases and V 1 base, and 4 bases lay outside the gene matches. The germline V gene encodes CDR1 LNHDA and CDR2 SQIVND (reference sequence). The CDR3 runs 15 residues. CDR3 DNA: TGTGCCAGTAGTATAGGGCTAGCGGGGATCGGGGAGCTGTTTTTT. It codes for CASSIGLAGIGELFF. Based on the CDR3 plus reference TRBV19 and TRBJ2-2, the full variable domain is DGGITQSPKYLFRKEGQNVTLSCEQNLNHDAMYWYRQDPGQGLRLIYYSQIVNDFQKGDIAEGYSVSREKKESFPLTVTSAQKNPTAFYLCASSIGLAGIGELFFGEGSRLTVL.

The rearrangement links TRBV20-1 to TRBJ2-1; no reliable D call. Germline lookup yields CDR1 DFQATT and CDR2 SNEGSKA (reference sequence). The CDR3 loop spans 11 amino acids. V lost 4 bases to trimming and J lost 7 bases, with 8 bases between them. Written as DNA, the CDR3 is TGCAGTGCTAACGGCGGAAATGAGCAGTTCTTC. It encodes CSANGGNEQFF.

The chain carries TRBV30 and TRBJ2-4; 8 bases line up with TRBD2. After removal of 0 bases from V and 0 bases from J, the junction contained 7 bases not matched to a gene. CDR3 length equals 17 residues. CDR1 and CDR2 (germline): GTSNPN, SVGIG (reference sequence). The CDR3 loop reads CAWSVLGSGEAKNIQYF. The CDR3 DNA follows: TGTGCCTGGAGTGTACTCGGTAGCGGGGAAGCCAAAAACATTCAGTACTTC.

The chain recombines TRBV6-5 with TRBJ2-7; 11 bases map to TRBD2. This CDR3 has 15 amino acids. Trimming took 0 bases from V and 6 from J; bases not matched to a gene: 4. Germline-derived CDR1 and CDR2 are MNHEY and SVGAGI. CDR3 amino acids: CASSYSVLAGGEQYF. CDR3 coding DNA: TGTGCCAGCAGTTACTCGGTGCTAGCGGGAGGCGAGCAGTACTTC.

The genes are TRBV6-6 and TRBJ1-4; 10 bases line up with TRBD1. The V gene's germline CDR1 is MNHNY and CDR2 SVGAGI (reference sequence). This CDR3 spans 14 amino acids. Germline trimming cut 1 base from V and 7 bases from J; bases unmatched to any gene: 0. DNA for the CDR3: TGTGCCAGCAGTTACTGGACAGGGGGTGAAAAACTGTTTTTT. Encoded protein: CASSYWTGGEKLFF.

The chain is built from TRBV6-6 and TRBJ2-1, with 9 bases identical to TRBD2. The CDR3 extends over 17 amino acids. J was trimmed by 0 bases and V by 5 bases; bases with no gene match: 8. Germline V CDR1 and CDR2: MNHNY, SVGAGI (reference sequence). CDR3 amino acids: CASSPVLGLASYNEQFF. The CDR3 nucleotides are TGTGCCAGCAGTCCCGTCTTGGGACTAGCCTCCTACAATGAGCAGTTCTTC.

V gene TRBV28 combines with J gene TRBJ2-7; D gene uncertain. The CDR3 is 14 amino acids. The ends were cut back, 6 bases at V and 0 bases at J, with 12 bases in the middle. Germline loops: CDR1 MDHEN, CDR2 SYDVKM. The CDR3 here is CASRFSGLSYEQYF. In DNA form, the CDR3 reads TGTGCCAGCAGATTCTCGGGTCTCTCCTACGAGCAGTACTTC.

The genes are TRBV4-2 and TRBJ2-1; the match to TRBD2 covers 9 bases. J was trimmed by 7 bases and V by 3 bases; bases with no gene match: 7. The CDR3 is 15 residues long. Germline-derived CDR1 and CDR2 are LGHNA and YNFKEQ. The CDR3 nucleotides are TGTGCCAGCAGCCAGACAGTAGCGGGAGCGAATGAGCAGTTCTTC. It is translated as CASSQTVAGANEQFF.

On this clone itself: Other DNA sequences of this sample code for an identical CDR3. This rearrangement joins TRBV15 to TRBJ2-1; D gene uncertain. Germline CDR1 is LNHNV and CDR2 is YYDKDF (reference sequence). Trimming pared 0 bases from V and 4 bases from J, leaving 7 bases between. CDR3 size: 14 residues. In nucleotides, the CDR3 is TGTGCCACCAGCAGAGAAAGACTTTACAATGAGCAGTTCTTC. It translates to CATSRERLYNEQFF.

The rearrangement uses TRBV24-1 and TRBJ2-2; 10 nucleotides align to TRBD2. The length of the CDR3 is 15 residues. Germline values: CDR1 KGHDR, CDR2 SFDVKD. With 7 bases clipped from V and 1 base from J, the junction kept 2 bases outside the gene matches. The CDR3, as DNA: TGTGCCACCAGCCTAGCGGGAGAGAACACCGGGGAGCTGTTTTTT. The encoded protein is CATSLAGENTGELFF.

The chain links TRBV29-1 to TRBJ2-7; 8 bases are a match to TRBD2. V lost 0 bases and J lost 0; bases outside the gene matches: 7. The CDR3 totals 16 residues. Germline V gene lookup returns CDR1 SQVTM and CDR2 ANQGSEA. The CDR3 DNA reads TGCAGCGTTGAAGATCCACTAGCGGTCGACTCCTACGAGCAGTACTTC. Protein: CSVEDPLAVDSYEQYF.

This clone occurred once. The chain recombines TRBV27 with TRBJ2-2; 8 bases agree with TRBD2. Trimming took 3 bases from V and 6 from J; bases not matched to a gene: 3. CDR3 length equals 14 residues. Germline assignment: CDR1 MNHEY and CDR2 SMNVEV (reference sequence). CDR3 coding DNA: TGTGCCAGCAGTTTCGTCGGGAGGGCCGGGGAGCTGTTTTTT. This sequence encodes CASSFVGRAGELFF.

V usage is TRBV28 and J usage is TRBJ2-3; the D gene is possibly TRBD2 (5 bases). Germline loops: CDR1 MDHEN, CDR2 SYDVKM. Trimming pared 5 bases from V and 5 bases from J, leaving 17 bases between. The CDR3 is 15 amino acids. As DNA, the CDR3 is TGTGCCAGCAGTCCCCAGAGGGCCAAAGGAGATACGCAGTATTTT. This translates into CASSPQRAKGDTQYF.

The chain joins TRBV4-2 to TRBJ2-1, with 12 bases fitting TRBD2. The CDR3 loop spans 18 amino acids. Germline V lookup: CDR1 LGHNA, CDR2 YNFKEQ. V was clipped by 1 base and J by 8 bases; unmatched bases: 12. CDR3 residues: CASSQVYSASGRGDEQFF. For the CDR3, the DNA is TGTGCCAGCAGCCAAGTGTATTCGGCTAGCGGGAGGGGGGATGAGCAGTTCTTC.

The chain uses TRBV10-3 and TRBJ2-2, with 8 bases identical to TRBD1. CDR1 and CDR2 from the germline V gene are ENHRY and SYGVKD. The CDR3 contains 14 residues. The junction had 5 bases not matched to a gene; V was cut back by 11 bases and J by 0 bases. The CDR3 reads CAATGGPNTGELFF. The CDR3 DNA reads TGTGCCGCAACAGGGGGACCGAACACCGGGGAGCTGTTTTTT.

CDR3 sequence reads: CASSLGWDLNEQFF. CDR3 sequence (DNA): TGTGCCAGCAGCTTGGGGTGGGACTTGAATGAGCAGTTCTTC. The chain combines TRBV7-9 with TRBJ2-1; a possible D gene is TRBD2 (6 bases). Germline CDR1 and CDR2: SEHNR and FQNEAQ (reference sequence). CDR3 length: 14 residues. V lost 3 bases and J lost 7, with 13 bases in between.